The rows below give T cell receptor beta chains drawn from one sample of a study of cytomegalovirus exposure and HLA in healthy donors. Here immunoSEQ multiplex PCR was the method, and the copy in TCRdb shows in-frame clones only, minus some. Of some 130,000 clones in the sample, about three quarters were seen once. Sequencing was carried out using PBMCs. The source is a male donor in good health and CMV-seropositive. Both conserved end residues are part of each CDR3. A D gene is named only where the DNA matches it firmly. Clone sizes are given selectively: once, few, many, or a class where the clone is expanded.

>few|TRBV2|TRBD1|TRBJ1-2
CASSEALQQGHLTTF
TGTGCCAGCAGTGAAGCGCTTCAACAGGGGCACCTGACCACCTTC
>.|TRBV5-4|.|TRBJ1-6
CASSLSGLGKSPLHF
TGTGCCAGCAGCTTGTCGGGATTGGGGAAATCACCCCTCCACTTT
>few|TRBV10-2|TRBD1|TRBJ1-5
CASSELRTGVVDQPQHF
TGCGCCAGCAGTGAATTAAGGACAGGGGTCGTGGATCAGCCCCAGCATTTT
>.|TRBV7-8|TRBD2|TRBJ2-1
CASSSGLAGSYNEQFF
TGTGCCAGCAGCTCAGGACTAGCGGGATCCTACAATGAGCAGTTCTTC
>.|TRBV28|TRBD2|TRBJ2-5
CASSPPGLAVPRGETQYF
TGTGCCAGCAGCCCACCGGGACTAGCGGTCCCCAGGGGAGAGACCCAGTACTTC
>.|TRBV27|.|TRBJ2-2
CASSTHNTGELFF
TGTGCCAGCAGCACTCATAACACCGGGGAGCTGTTTTTT
>few|TRBV9|TRBD1|TRBJ1-1
CASSGLDRGRRTEAFF
TGTGCCAGCAGCGGCTTAGACAGGGGGCGACGCACTGAAGCTTTCTTT
>.|TRBV7-9|.|TRBJ2-7
CASSSEYYEQYF
TGTGCCAGCAGCTCCGAGTACTACGAGCAGTACTTC
>.|TRBV7-2|TRBD2|TRBJ2-3
CASSPISGGSRDTQYF
TGTGCCAGCAGCCCCATTAGCGGGGGGTCACGAGATACGCAGTATTTT
>.|TRBV10-3|TRBD1|TRBJ2-5
CATRQGAGETQYF
TGTGCCACCCGACAGGGGGCAGGGGAGACCCAGTACTTC
>.|TRBV5-4|TRBD2|TRBJ2-1
CASSPTSGSLEQFF
TGTGCCAGCAGCCCTACTAGCGGGAGTCTTGAGCAGTTCTTC